Shown below are 24 T cell receptor beta chains from a single sample sequenced in a study of shared clonotypes between healthy human individuals (dated by TCRdb to 2020 to 2021). CD8 naive samples were CD45RO-negative cells positively selected for CCR7, giving a CD45RA+CCR7+ population that excluded TemRA cells. To prepare the library, the immunoSEQ multiplex PCR assay was applied. Not all clones reach the TCRdb copy of this immuneACCESS table, which keeps in-frame sequences only. Checked studies attribute under half of the gap to unresolved V genes and leave the rest unexplained. The sample table shows around 650,000 clones, and around 96% are seen once. The ten biggest clones cover less than 0.12% of the sample. Sequencing used naive CD8+ T cells sorted from blood. The intended sense of this specimen's cell subset or site label: CD45RA+CCR7+. All receptors derive from a woman under 40 in good health.

V usage is TRBV6-5 and J usage is TRBJ2-1; possible D gene TRBD1, 6 bases. Trimming shortened V by 0 bases and J by 5 bases, and 8 bases separated the two germline ends. Germline V gene sequence: CDR1 MNHEY, CDR2 SVGAGI. The CDR3 consists of 14 residues. The CDR3 reads CASSYSGGHNEQFF. Written as DNA, the CDR3 is TGTGCCAGCAGTTACTCTGGGGGCCACAATGAGCAGTTCTTC.

This chain joins TRBV4-1 and TRBJ2-7, with TRBD1 matching 7 bases. Germline lookup yields CDR1 MGHRA and CDR2 YSYEKL. Trimming cost V 0 bases and J 2 bases; bases outside gene matches: 4. CDR3 length: 15 residues. The CDR3 nucleotides read TGCGCCAGCAGCCAAGACCCGACAGGGACCTACGAGCAGTACTTC. Protein: CASSQDPTGTYEQYF.

This clone has a single count. The CDR3 region has the DNA TGTGCCAGCAACGAGCAAGGGCATTCTAATGAAAAACTGTTTTTT. This translates into CASNEQGHSNEKLFF. This sequence joins TRBV5-6 and TRBJ1-4, with unresolved D. The V gene's germline CDR1 is SGHDT and CDR2 YYEEEE. The CDR3 loop spans 15 amino acids. The V gene lost 6 bases and the J gene lost 3 bases, with 15 bases spanning the gap. The variable domain in full, with the rest retrieved from reference TRBV5-6 and TRBJ1-4, is DAGVTQSPTHLIKTRGQQVTLRCSPKSGHDTVSWYQQALGQGPQFIFQYYEEEERQRGNFPDRFSGHQFPNYSSELNVNALLLGDSALYLCASNEQGHSNEKLFFGSGTQLSVL.

The genes are TRBV2 and TRBJ2-3, with D perhaps TRBD1 (6 bases). Trimming removed 7 bases at V and 0 bases at J, with 14 bases between. This CDR3 region has 15 residues. Germline V gene lookup returns CDR1 SNHLY and CDR2 FYNNEI. CDR3 in amino acids: CASIEGGTSTDTQYF. In DNA, the CDR3 is TGTGCCAGCATCGAAGGGGGAACTAGCACAGATACGCAGTATTTT.

The chain employs TRBV5-6 and TRBJ2-7, with D perhaps TRBD2 (5 bases). Trimming removed 3 bases at V and 0 bases at J, with 10 bases between. Germline CDR1 reads SGHDT; CDR2 reads YYEEEE. This CDR3 has 14 amino acids. This CDR3 reads CASSSGLSSYEQYF. DNA for the CDR3: TGTGCCAGCAGCTCTGGACTGAGCTCCTACGAGCAGTACTTC.

The V call is TRBV7-9, the J call TRBJ1-2, with 7 bases aligning to TRBD1. The V and J ends lost 0 bases and 7 bases, in that order; junction bases with no gene match: 8. Germline V CDR1 and CDR2: SEHNR, FQNEAQ (reference sequence). There are 15 residues in the CDR3. In nucleotides, the CDR3 is TGTGCCAGCAGCTTAGCGTTAGACAGGGCCGGTGGCTACACCTTC. Its translation: CASSLALDRAGGYTF.

This rearrangement joins TRBV30 to TRBJ2-5, with 9 bases matching TRBD1. V shed 0 bases, J shed 5 bases, and the junction held 7 bases outside the gene matches. Germline CDR1 is GTSNPN and CDR2 is SVGIG (reference sequence). The CDR3 is made up of 15 amino acids. CDR3 in DNA: TGTGCCTGGAGTGTAGGGACAGGGACCCGTGAGACCCAGTACTTC. Protein: CAWSVGTGTRETQYF.

The chain links TRBV27 to TRBJ1-1; D perhaps matches TRBD1 (6 bases). The CDR3 contains 15 residues. Germline V CDR1 and CDR2: MNHEY, SMNVEV (reference sequence). V was pared by 2 bases and J by 3 bases, with 13 bases between. The CDR3: CASSLGGGMYTEAFF. In nucleotides, the CDR3 is TGTGCCAGCAGTTTAGGAGGGGGGATGTACACTGAAGCTTTCTTT.

The CDR3 region is CASNRWDREANYGYTF. The DNA for the CDR3 is TGTGCCAGCAACCGGTGGGACAGAGAAGCTAACTATGGCTACACCTTC. V and J are TRBV28 and TRBJ1-2; 7 bases align to TRBD1. From germline, CDR1 is MDHEN and CDR2 SYDVKM. The V segment lost 7 bases and the J segment 0 bases; nucleotides outside the gene matches: 11. There are 16 residues in the CDR3.

The genes are TRBV10-1 and TRBJ2-7, with D possibly TRBD2 on 5 matching bases. V was clipped by 0 bases and J by 2 bases, with 17 bases between them. Germline V gene lookup returns CDR1 WNHNN and CDR2 SYGVQD (reference sequence). The CDR3 spans 17 residues. CDR3 residues: CASSESQPDYEAYEQYF. The CDR3 DNA reads TGCGCCAGCAGTGAGTCTCAACCCGACTACGAAGCCTACGAGCAGTACTTC.

The rearrangement uses TRBV2 and TRBJ2-1; a possible D gene is TRBD1 (6 bases). The CDR3 totals 15 residues. Germline lookup yields CDR1 SNHLY and CDR2 FYNNEI. V lost 6 bases to trimming and J lost 5 bases, with 17 bases between them. The CDR3 spells CASSTPGAGDNEQFF. The CDR3 DNA is TGTGCCAGCAGCACCCCCGGGGCAGGGGACAATGAGCAGTTCTTC.

The chain recombines TRBV2 with TRBJ2-1; D is unresolved. V was cut by 5 bases and J by 4 bases, with 9 bases left in between. The CDR3 extends over 13 amino acids. Germline CDR1 and CDR2: SNHLY and FYNNEI. CDR3 protein: CASSLGRYNEQFF. DNA of the CDR3: TGTGCCAGCAGTTTAGGCCGTTACAATGAGCAGTTCTTC.

The J gene is TRBJ2-3, the V gene TRBV5-4, with D unresolved. The V gene's germline CDR1 is SGHNT and CDR2 YYREEE (reference sequence). V dropped 2 bases and J dropped 2 bases, with 12 bases sitting between them. The CDR3 has 15 amino acids. The CDR3: CASSLGPGTTDTQYF. CDR3 nucleotides: TGTGCCAGCAGCTTAGGACCGGGCACCACAGATACGCAGTATTTT.

The count of this clone is one. The chain combines TRBV6-1 with TRBJ2-7; 10 bases match TRBD2. The CDR3 length is 13 residues. After removal of 6 bases from V and 4 bases from J, the junction contained 3 bases not matched to a gene. Germline V CDR1 and CDR2: MNHNS, SASEGT. CDR3 protein: CASSPSGSYEQYF. The CDR3 bases are TGTGCCAGCAGCCCTAGCGGGAGTTACGAGCAGTACTTC.

This rearrangement joins TRBV28 to TRBJ2-1; D gene unclear. The CDR3 consists of 11 residues. Germline lookup yields CDR1 MDHEN and CDR2 SYDVKM. Trimming pared 2 bases from V and 10 bases from J, leaving 6 bases between. The chain's CDR3 is CASSLRIEQFF. CDR3 bases: TGTGCCAGCAGTTTAAGAATCGAGCAGTTCTTC.

The rearrangement joins TRBV11-2 to TRBJ1-1; D might be TRBD1 (6 bases). Germline V gene data show CDR1 as SGHAT and CDR2 as FQNNGV. V was trimmed by 5 bases and J by 8 bases, leaving 12 bases between them. There are 12 residues in the CDR3. The CDR3, as DNA: TGTGCCAGCAGCGGTACAGGGACGGAAGCTTTCTTT. Translated: CASSGTGTEAFF.

This chain uses TRBV7-9 with TRBJ2-7; 7 nucleotides align to TRBD1. The germline V gene has CDR1 SEHNR and CDR2 FQNEAQ (reference sequence). This CDR3 has 15 residues. The ends lost 2 bases at V and 3 bases at J; junction bases unmatched: 7. DNA of the CDR3: TGTGCCAGCAGCTTATACGGGACAGAGGGCTACGAGCAGTACTTC. This codes for CASSLYGTEGYEQYF. The full variable domain, rest sourced from reference TRBV7-9 and TRBJ2-7, is DTGVSQNPRHKITKRGQNVTFRCDPISEHNRLYWYRQTLGQGPEFLTYFQNEAQLEKSRLLSDRFSAERPKGSFSTLEIQRTEQGDSAMYLCASSLYGTEGYEQYFGPGTRLTVT.

The V and J genes are TRBV21-1 and TRBJ2-7; the table's D gene call, TRBD2, was not cross checked with the DNA. TRBV21-1 has pseudogene status. The CDR3 sequence is 16 residues long. CDR3 sequence reads: CASSRELAGGLYEQYF. Written as DNA, the CDR3 is TGTGCCAGCAGCAGAGAACTAGCGGGAGGGCTATACGAGCAGTACTTC.

The V gene is TRBV6-6, the J gene TRBJ2-1; 13 positions match TRBD2. The V segment lost 6 bases and the J segment 3 bases; nucleotides outside the gene matches: 5. The CDR3 consists of 16 residues. Germline CDR1 and CDR2: MNHNY and SVGAGI (reference sequence). The CDR3 sequence: CASSKGLAGHYNEQFF. The CDR3 DNA sequence: TGTGCCAGCAGCAAGGGACTAGCGGGGCACTACAATGAGCAGTTCTTC.

V and J are TRBV7-6 and TRBJ2-1; TRBD1 is a possible D gene (6 bases). Germline V lookup: CDR1 SGHVS, CDR2 FNYEAQ. Trimming removed 1 base from V and 9 bases from J, with 13 bases in between. CDR3 length: 14 amino acids. For the CDR3, the DNA is TGTGCCAGCAGCTTAGAAGACAGGACTGGTGAGCAGTTCTTC. Translating it yields CASSLEDRTGEQFF. Filled out from reference TRBV7-6 and TRBJ2-1, the complete variable domain reads GAGVSQSPRYKVTKRGQDVALRCDPISGHVSLYWYRQALGQGPEFLTYFNYEAQQDKSGLPNDRFSAERPEGSISTLTIQRTEQRDSAMYRCASSLEDRTGEQFFGPGTRLTVL.

The chain links TRBV28 to TRBJ1-2; D not resolved. Trimming took 3 bases from V and 1 from J, leaving 12 bases between them. Looked up from germline, CDR1 is MDHEN and CDR2 is SYDVKM. The CDR3 has 15 amino acids. For the CDR3, the DNA is TGTGCCAGCAGTTTTCAGGCAAGAGATAACTATGGCTACACCTTC. This encodes CASSFQARDNYGYTF.

This rearrangement joins TRBV5-8 to TRBJ2-7; perhaps D is TRBD1 or TRBD2 (5 bases each). Germline V gene sequence: CDR1 SGHTS, CDR2 YDEGEE. V was shortened by 0 bases and J by 5 bases, with 12 bases between the two germline ends. The CDR3 contains 14 residues. This chain's CDR3 is CASSLVRGGHEQYF. CDR3 nucleotide sequence: TGTGCCAGCAGCTTGGTGAGGGGTGGCCACGAGCAGTACTTC.

CDR3 loop: CASSLDDPRGTDTQYF. In DNA form, the CDR3 reads TGCGCCAGCAGCTTGGACGACCCAAGGGGCACAGATACGCAGTATTTT. The rearrangement links TRBV5-1 to TRBJ2-3; D gene unclear. The CDR3 extends over 16 amino acids. V dropped 0 bases and J dropped 1 base, with 12 bases sitting between them. Germline CDR1 SGHRS, CDR2 YFSETQ.

The rearrangement joins TRBV7-2 to TRBJ2-3; 8 bases are a match to TRBD2. After removal of 4 bases from V and 2 bases from J, the junction contained 8 bases not matched to a gene. The CDR3 length is 16 residues. Germline assignment: CDR1 SGHTA and CDR2 FQGNSA. The DNA for the CDR3 is TGTGCCAGCAGCTCCATTAGCGGGACCGACACAGATACGCAGTATTTT. Protein sequence: CASSSISGTDTDTQYF.